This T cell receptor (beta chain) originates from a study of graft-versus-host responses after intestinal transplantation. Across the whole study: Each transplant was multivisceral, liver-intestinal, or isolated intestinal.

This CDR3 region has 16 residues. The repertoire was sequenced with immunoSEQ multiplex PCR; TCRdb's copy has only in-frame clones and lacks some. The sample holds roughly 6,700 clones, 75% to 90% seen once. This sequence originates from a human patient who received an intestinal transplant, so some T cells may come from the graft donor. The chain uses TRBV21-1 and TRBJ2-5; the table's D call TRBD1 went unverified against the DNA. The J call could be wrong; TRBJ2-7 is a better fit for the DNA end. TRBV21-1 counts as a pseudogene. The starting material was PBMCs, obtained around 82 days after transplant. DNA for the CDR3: TGTGCCAGCAGCAACAGGACAGGGAACCTAACCTACGAGCAGTACTTC. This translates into CASSNRTGNLTYEQYF.